This TCR beta chain originates from a study of T cell responses to AZD1222 COVID-19 vaccine. General study findings and limits: With dominance at 160-218 and 743-854, vaccine-associated CD4 TCRs spanned spike.

Per the germline V gene, CDR1 is SGDLS and CDR2 is YYNGEE. The ends lost 4 bases at V and 0 bases at J; junction bases unmatched: 3. This CDR3 region has 15 residues. Of note for this clone: Its antigen is unidentified.

The table came from immunoSEQ multiplex PCR; TCRdb's copy has only in-frame clones and leaves some out. Of over 120,000 clones in the sample, more than 85% were seen once. The material sequenced was peripheral blood, taken on day 0 of AZD1222 vaccination. The receptor was derived from an adult in good health. This chain links TRBV9 with TRBJ1-3; 8 bases agree with TRBD1. CDR3 in DNA: TGTGCCAGCAGCCTTACAGGGGGCTCTGGAAACACCATATATTTT. Translation: CASSLTGGSGNTIYF. Full variable domain (remainder filled in from reference TRBV9 and TRBJ1-3): DSGVTQTPKHLITATGQRVTLRCSPRSGDLSVYWYQQSLDQGLQFLIQYYNGEERAKGNILERFSAQQFPDLHSELNLSSLELGDSALYFCASSLTGGSGNTIYFGEGSWLTVV.